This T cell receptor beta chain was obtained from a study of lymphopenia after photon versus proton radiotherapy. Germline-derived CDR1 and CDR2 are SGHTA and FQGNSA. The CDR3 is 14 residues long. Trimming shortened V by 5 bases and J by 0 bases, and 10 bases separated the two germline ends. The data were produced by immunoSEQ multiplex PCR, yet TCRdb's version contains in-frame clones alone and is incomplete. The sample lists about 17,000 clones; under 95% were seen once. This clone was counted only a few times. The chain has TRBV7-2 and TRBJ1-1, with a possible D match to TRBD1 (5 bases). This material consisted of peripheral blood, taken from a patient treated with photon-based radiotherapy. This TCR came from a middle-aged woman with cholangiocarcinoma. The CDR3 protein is CASSLTVMNTEAFF. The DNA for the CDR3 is TGTGCCAGCAGCCTGACAGTAATGAACACTGAAGCTTTCTTT.